This T cell receptor (beta chain) was identified in a study of blood T cell repertoires in COVID-19. Study in general: From the United States, Italy and Spain came samples of acute and convalescent COVID-19.

In the study's own analysis: Estimated nucleated cell counts came from reference gene primer amplification. This table comes from immunoSEQ multiplex PCR, and its TCRdb copy is limited to in-frame clones, with some not included. V and J calls and clone size follow that table, whereas D and trimming were derived from the DNA. The sample holds about 140,000 clones, 84% seen once. The CDR3 runs to 16 residues. Germline V gene sequence: CDR1 LGHDT, CDR2 YNNKEL (reference sequence). The V gene end was trimmed by 2 bases and the J gene end by 3 bases; junction bases not matched to a gene: 6. This clone was seen more than once but under ten times.

The source is a woman in her sixties with acute or convalescent COVID-19. The material sequenced was peripheral blood. The gene calls are TRBV3-1 (or the pseudogene TRBV3-2) and TRBJ2-1; TRBD2 agrees at 8 bases. The CDR3 protein is CASSQRAGGNYNEQFF. DNA of the CDR3: TGTGCCAGCAGCCAAAGGGCGGGAGGAAACTACAATGAGCAGTTCTTC.